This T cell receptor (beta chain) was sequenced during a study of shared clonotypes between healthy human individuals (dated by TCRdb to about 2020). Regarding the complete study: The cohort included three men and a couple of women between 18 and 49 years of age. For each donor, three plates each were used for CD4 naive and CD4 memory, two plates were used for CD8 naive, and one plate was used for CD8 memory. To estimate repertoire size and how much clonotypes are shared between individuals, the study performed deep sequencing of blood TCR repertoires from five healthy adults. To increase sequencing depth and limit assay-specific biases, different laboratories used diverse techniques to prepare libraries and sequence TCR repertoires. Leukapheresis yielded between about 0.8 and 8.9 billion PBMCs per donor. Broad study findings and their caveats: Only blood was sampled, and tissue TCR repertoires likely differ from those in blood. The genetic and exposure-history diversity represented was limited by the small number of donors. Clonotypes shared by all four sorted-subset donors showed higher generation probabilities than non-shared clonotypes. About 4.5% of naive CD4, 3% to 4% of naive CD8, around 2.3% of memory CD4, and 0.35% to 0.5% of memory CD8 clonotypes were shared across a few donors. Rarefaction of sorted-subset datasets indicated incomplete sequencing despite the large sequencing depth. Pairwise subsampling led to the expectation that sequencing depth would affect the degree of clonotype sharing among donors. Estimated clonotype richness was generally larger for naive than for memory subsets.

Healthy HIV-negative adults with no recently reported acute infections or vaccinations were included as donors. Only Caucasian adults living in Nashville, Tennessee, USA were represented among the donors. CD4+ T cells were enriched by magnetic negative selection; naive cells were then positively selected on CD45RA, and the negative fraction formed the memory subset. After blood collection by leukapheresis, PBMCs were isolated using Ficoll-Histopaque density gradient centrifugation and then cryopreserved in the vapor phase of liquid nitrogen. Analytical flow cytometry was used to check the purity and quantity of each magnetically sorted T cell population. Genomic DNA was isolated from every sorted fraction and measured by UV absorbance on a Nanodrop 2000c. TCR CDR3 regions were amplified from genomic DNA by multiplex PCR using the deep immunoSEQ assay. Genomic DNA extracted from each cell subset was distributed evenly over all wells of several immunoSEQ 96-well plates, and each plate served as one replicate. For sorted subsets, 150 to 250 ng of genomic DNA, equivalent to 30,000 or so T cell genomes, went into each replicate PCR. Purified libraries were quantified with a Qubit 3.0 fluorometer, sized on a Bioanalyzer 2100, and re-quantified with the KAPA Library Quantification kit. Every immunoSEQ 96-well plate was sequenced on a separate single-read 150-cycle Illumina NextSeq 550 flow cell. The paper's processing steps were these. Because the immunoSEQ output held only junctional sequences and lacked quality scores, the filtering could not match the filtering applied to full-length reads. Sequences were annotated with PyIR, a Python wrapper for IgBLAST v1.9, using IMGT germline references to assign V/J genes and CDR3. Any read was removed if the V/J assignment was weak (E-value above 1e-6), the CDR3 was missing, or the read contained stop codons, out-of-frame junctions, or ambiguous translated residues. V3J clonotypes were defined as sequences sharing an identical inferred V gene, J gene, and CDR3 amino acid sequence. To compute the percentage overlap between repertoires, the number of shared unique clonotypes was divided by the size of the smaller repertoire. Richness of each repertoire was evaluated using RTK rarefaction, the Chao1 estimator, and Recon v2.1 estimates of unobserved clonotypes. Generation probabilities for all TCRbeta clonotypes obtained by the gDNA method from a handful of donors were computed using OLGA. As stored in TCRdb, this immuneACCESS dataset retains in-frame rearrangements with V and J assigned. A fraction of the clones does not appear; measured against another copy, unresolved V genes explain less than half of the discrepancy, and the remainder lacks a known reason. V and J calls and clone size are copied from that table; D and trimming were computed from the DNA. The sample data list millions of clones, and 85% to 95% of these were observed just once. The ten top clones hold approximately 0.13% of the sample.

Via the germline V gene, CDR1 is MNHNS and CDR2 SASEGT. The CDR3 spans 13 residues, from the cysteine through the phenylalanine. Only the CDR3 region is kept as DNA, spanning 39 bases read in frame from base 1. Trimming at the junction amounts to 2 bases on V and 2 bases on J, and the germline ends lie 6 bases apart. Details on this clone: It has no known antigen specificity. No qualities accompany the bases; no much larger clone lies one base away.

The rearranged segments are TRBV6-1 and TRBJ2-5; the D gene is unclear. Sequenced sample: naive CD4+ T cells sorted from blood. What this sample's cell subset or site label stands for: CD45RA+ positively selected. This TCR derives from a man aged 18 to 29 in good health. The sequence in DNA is TGTGCCAGCAGTGAAATAGAACAAGAGACCCAGTACTTC. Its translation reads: CASSEIEQETQYF.